This TCR beta chain was identified in a study of cytomegalovirus exposure and HLA in healthy donors. Across the whole study: The Caucasian-associated ancestry cluster contained about 80% of the approximately 390 genotyped donors.

Comments on this clone: Its antigen remains unknown.

PCR was performed using 60 Vbeta and 13 Jbeta primers. In the original processing: Unique TCR beta chains totaled some 80 million in a later count, with roughly 11 million of them shared. Sequencing was performed with immunoSEQ multiplex PCR; in TCRdb, only in-frame clones are kept and a portion is missing. The V and J calls and the clone size are those of that table, but D and trimming were determined from the DNA. The top ten hold less than 6% of the sample, which has roughly 100,000 clones, 10% seen once. Study-level points and caveats: Presence/absence analyses rested on an assumption that sequencing depth was roughly uniform across donors.

Germline loops: CDR1 SGHTA, CDR2 FQGNSA. The V gene lost 3 bases and the J gene lost 4 bases, with 18 bases spanning the gap. This CDR3 region has 16 residues. Sequenced: PBMCs. The rearrangement uses TRBV7-2 and TRBJ2-5, with D perhaps matching TRBD2 (6 bases). This receptor was obtained from a man in his forties in good health and CMV-seropositive. In nucleotides, the CDR3 is TGTGCCAGCAGCTTCTTGGGTGGCGGGGCGGTAGAGACCCAGTACTTC. Its protein product is CASSFLGGGAVETQYF.